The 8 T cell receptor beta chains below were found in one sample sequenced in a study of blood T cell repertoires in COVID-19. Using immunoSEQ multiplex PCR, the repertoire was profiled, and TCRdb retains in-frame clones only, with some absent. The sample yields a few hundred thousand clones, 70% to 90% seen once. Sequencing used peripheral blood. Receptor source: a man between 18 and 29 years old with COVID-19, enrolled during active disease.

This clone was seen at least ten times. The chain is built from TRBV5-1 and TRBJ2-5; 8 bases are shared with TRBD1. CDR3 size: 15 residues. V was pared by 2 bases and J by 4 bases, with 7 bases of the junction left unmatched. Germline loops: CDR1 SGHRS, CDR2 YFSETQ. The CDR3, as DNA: TGCGCCAGCAGCTTATACGGAACAGGGGGAGAGACCCAGTACTTC. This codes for CASSLYGTGGETQYF.

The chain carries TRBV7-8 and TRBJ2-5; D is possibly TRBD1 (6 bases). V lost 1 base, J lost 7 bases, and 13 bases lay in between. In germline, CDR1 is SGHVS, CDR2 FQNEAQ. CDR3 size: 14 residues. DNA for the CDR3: TGTGCCAGCAGCTTAGGGGGGCGTTATGGGACCCAGTACTTC. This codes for CASSLGGRYGTQYF.

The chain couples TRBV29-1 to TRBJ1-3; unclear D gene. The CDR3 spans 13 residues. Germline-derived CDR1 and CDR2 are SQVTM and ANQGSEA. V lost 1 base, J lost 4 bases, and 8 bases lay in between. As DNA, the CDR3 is TGCAGCGTTGAAGCCAGTTCCGGAAACACCATATATTTT. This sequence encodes CSVEASSGNTIYF.

CDR3 sequence reads: CAISESQGDTQYF. The DNA for the CDR3 is TGTGCCATCAGTGAGTCTCAGGGTGATACGCAGTATTTT. The V and J genes are TRBV10-3 and TRBJ2-3, with D possibly matching TRBD1 (5 bases). The CDR3 sequence is 13 residues long. Per the germline V gene, CDR1 is ENHRY and CDR2 is SYGVKD. Trimming shortened V by 0 bases and J by 6 bases, and 7 bases separated the two germline ends.

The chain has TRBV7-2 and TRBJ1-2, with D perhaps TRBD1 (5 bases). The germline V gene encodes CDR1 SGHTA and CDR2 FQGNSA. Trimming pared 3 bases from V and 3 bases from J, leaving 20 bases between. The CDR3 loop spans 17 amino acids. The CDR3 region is CASSLRQTPVDHYGYTF. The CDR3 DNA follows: TGTGCCAGCAGCTTGAGACAGACGCCGGTTGACCACTATGGCTACACCTTC. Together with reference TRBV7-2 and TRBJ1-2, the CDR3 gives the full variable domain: GAGVSQSPSNKVTEKGKDVELRCDPISGHTALYWYRQSLGQGLEFLIYFQGNSAPDKSGLPSDRFSAERTGGSVSTLTIQRTQQEDSAVYLCASSLRQTPVDHYGYTFGSGTRLTVV.

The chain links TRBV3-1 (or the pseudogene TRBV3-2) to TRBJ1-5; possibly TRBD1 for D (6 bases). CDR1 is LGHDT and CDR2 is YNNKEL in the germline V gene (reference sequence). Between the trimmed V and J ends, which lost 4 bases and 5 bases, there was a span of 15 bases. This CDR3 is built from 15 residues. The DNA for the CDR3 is TGTGCCAGCAGCCCCGGGACAATCTCCTATCAGCCCCAGCATTTT. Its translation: CASSPGTISYQPQHF.

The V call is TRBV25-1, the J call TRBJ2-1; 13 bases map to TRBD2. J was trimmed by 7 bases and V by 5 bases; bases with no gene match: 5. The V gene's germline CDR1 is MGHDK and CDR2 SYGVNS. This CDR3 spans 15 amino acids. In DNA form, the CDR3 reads TGTGCCAGCAGTCCTGGACTAGCGGGAGTTAATGAGCAGTTCTTC. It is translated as CASSPGLAGVNEQFF.

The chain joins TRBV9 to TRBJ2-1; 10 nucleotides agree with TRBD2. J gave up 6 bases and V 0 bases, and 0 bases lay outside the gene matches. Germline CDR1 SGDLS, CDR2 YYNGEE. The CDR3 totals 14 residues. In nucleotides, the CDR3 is TGTGCCAGCAGCGTAGCTAGCGGGAGCAATGAGCAGTTCTTC. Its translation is CASSVASGSNEQFF.